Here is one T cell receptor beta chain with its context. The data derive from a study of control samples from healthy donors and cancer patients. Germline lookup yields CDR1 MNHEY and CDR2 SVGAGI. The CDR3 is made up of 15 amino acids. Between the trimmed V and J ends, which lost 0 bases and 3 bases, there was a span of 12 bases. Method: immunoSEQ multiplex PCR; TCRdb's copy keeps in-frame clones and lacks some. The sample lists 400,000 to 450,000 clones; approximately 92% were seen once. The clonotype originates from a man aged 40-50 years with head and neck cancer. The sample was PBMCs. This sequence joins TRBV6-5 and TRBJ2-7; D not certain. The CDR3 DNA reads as TGTGCCAGCAGTTACTCGATTGAGGACGTCTACGAGCAGTACTTC. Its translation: CASSYSIEDVYEQYF.